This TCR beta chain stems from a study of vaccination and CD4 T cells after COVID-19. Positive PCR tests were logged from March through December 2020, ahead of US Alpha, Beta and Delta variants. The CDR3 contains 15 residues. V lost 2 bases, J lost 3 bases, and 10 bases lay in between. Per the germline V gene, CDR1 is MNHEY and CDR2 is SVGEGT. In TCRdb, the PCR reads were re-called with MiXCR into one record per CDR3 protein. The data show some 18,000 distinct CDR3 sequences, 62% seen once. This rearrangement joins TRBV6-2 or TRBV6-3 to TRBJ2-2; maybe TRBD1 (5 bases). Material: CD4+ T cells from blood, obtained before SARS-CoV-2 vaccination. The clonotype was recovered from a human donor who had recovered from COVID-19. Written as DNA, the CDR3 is TGTGCCAGCAGTTACGAGACAGCAGACACCGGGGAGCTGTTTTTT. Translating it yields CASSYETADTGELFF.